This TCR beta chain emerged from a study of blood T cell repertoires in COVID-19. Study at large: Spain, Italy and the United States supplied samples that represented acute and convalescent COVID-19.

In the case of this clone: A junction boundary mismatches the germline segment, possibly from a read error.

Some clones are missing from TCRdb's copy, which holds only in-frame ones; the method was immunoSEQ multiplex PCR. Here the sample spans 45,000 to 70,000 clones, 70% to 90% being singletons. This CDR3 contains 9 residues. In germline, CDR1 is DFQATT, CDR2 SNEGSKA (reference sequence). Sequenced material: peripheral blood. The sequence was collected from a woman aged 60-70 years with active COVID-19. This chain joins TRBV20-1 and TRBJ1-2; unclear D gene. CDR3 protein: CSARNPGYF. The CDR3 region has the DNA TGCAGTGCTAGAAACCCCGGTTACTTC.